One and the same sample provided the 25 T cell receptor beta chains below, sequenced in a study of cytomegalovirus exposure and HLA in healthy donors. Primers included in the PCR were 60 Vbeta and 13 Jbeta primers. The assay was immunoSEQ multiplex PCR, and TCRdb's table has in-frame clones only and misses some. The sample shows approximately 240,000 clones, about 80% of them seen only once. The sample consisted of PBMCs. Receptor source: a woman in her 40s in good health and CMV-seronegative.

The genes are TRBV5-1 and TRBJ1-2; D perhaps matches TRBD1 (5 bases). Germline CDR1 reads SGHRS; CDR2 reads YFSETQ. This CDR3 region has 15 residues. V dropped 0 bases and J dropped 1 base, with 10 bases sitting between them. This CDR3 reads CASSLDKQGNYGYTF. The CDR3 nucleotides read TGCGCCAGCAGCTTGGACAAGCAGGGTAACTATGGCTACACCTTC.

This chain uses TRBV19 with TRBJ1-3, with 8 bases identical to TRBD1. With V trimmed by 6 bases and J by 0 bases, 4 bases remained unmatched. The CDR3 consists of 15 residues. The germline V gene encodes CDR1 LNHDA and CDR2 SQIVND (reference sequence). Written as DNA, the CDR3 is TGTGCCAGTAGGACAGGGGCCCACTCTGGAAACACCATATATTTT. Translating it yields CASRTGAHSGNTIYF. The full variable domain, in which reference TRBV19 and TRBJ1-3 provide the parts outside the CDR3, is DGGITQSPKYLFRKEGQNVTLSCEQNLNHDAMYWYRQDPGQGLRLIYYSQIVNDFQKGDIAEGYSVSREKKESFPLTVTSAQKNPTAFYLCASRTGAHSGNTIYFGEGSWLTVV.

The chain is built from TRBV6-5 and TRBJ2-7; 7 bases match TRBD1. Germline V gene sequence: CDR1 MNHEY, CDR2 SVGAGI. The CDR3 runs 14 residues. V shed 4 bases, J shed 2 bases, and the junction held 5 bases outside the gene matches. CDR3 DNA sequence: TGTGCCAGCAGTTCGGACAGGCTTCCCTACGAGCAGTACTTC. Its translation is CASSSDRLPYEQYF.

The J gene is TRBJ1-1, the V gene TRBV11-3; perhaps TRBD1 as D (5 bases). The CDR3 has 13 amino acids. Looked up from germline, CDR1 is SGHNT and CDR2 is YENEEA. The germline V and J ends were trimmed by 5 bases and 7 bases, with 14 bases remaining between them. DNA for the CDR3: TGTGCCAGCAGCCCCCGGCAGGGAAATGAAGCTTTCTTT. Its translation: CASSPRQGNEAFF. Filled out from reference TRBV11-3 and TRBJ1-1, the complete variable domain reads EAGVVQSPRYKIIEKKQPVAFWCNPISGHNTLYWYLQNLGQGPELLIRYENEEAVDDSQLPKDRFSAERLKGVDSTLKIQPAELGDSAVYLCASSPRQGNEAFFGQGTRLTVV.

The genes are TRBV7-2 and TRBJ2-5; 7 nucleotides line up with TRBD2. Germline CDR1 SGHTA, CDR2 FQGNSA. This CDR3 region has 15 residues. Losses at the gene ends were 5 bases for V and 4 bases for J; bases not matched to a gene: 10. CDR3 in DNA: TGTGCCAGCAGCCAAACTAGCGCCGGGCTAGAGACCCAGTACTTC. As protein: CASSQTSAGLETQYF.

CDR3 coding DNA: TGTGCCAGCAGTTTAAGGCAGGGGCCCTACGAGCAGTACTTC. Translated: CASSLRQGPYEQYF. The V call is TRBV28, the J call TRBJ2-5; D might be TRBD1 (6 bases). The assigned J gene may be wrong: the sequence end matches TRBJ2-7 better. CDR3 size: 14 residues. Germline V gives CDR1 MDHEN, CDR2 SYDVKM.

V usage is TRBV5-5 and J usage is TRBJ1-1, with TRBD1 matching over 7 bases. Trimming cost V 4 bases and J 4 bases; bases outside gene matches: 13. The CDR3 extends over 16 amino acids. Germline CDR1 and CDR2: SGHKS and YYEKEE (reference sequence). CDR3 bases: TGTGCCAGCAGCAAGGGACAGAAGGTGGTAGGCACTGAAGCTTTCTTT. It codes for CASSKGQKVVGTEAFF.

The genes are TRBV19 and TRBJ1-2; D not certain. The CDR3 contains 14 residues. Germline assignment: CDR1 LNHDA and CDR2 SQIVND (reference sequence). With 2 bases removed from V and 1 base from J, the gap between germline ends came to 8 bases. CDR3 coding DNA: TGTGCCAGTAGTATAAGCGGTAATAACTATGGCTACACCTTC. Amino acids: CASSISGNNYGYTF. The variable domain in full, completed from reference TRBV19 and TRBJ1-2, reads DGGITQSPKYLFRKEGQNVTLSCEQNLNHDAMYWYRQDPGQGLRLIYYSQIVNDFQKGDIAEGYSVSREKKESFPLTVTSAQKNPTAFYLCASSISGNNYGYTFGSGTRLTVV.

The V gene is TRBV30, the J gene TRBJ1-6; unclear D gene. V shed 7 bases and J shed 0 bases, with 13 bases lying between them. The germline V gene encodes CDR1 GTSNPN and CDR2 SVGIG (reference sequence). The CDR3 has 15 residues. The CDR3: CAFDSYSSYNSPLHF. The CDR3 DNA reads as TGTGCCTTCGACTCCTATAGCTCCTATAATTCACCCCTCCACTTT.

In the case of this clone: Its ends do not fully match the called genes, so a read error is possible. Additional DNA sequences in this sample encode the identical CDR3. The V gene is TRBV5-1, the J gene TRBJ1-1, with a weak D call TRBD1 (5 bases). This CDR3 comprises 15 residues. Germline V gene lookup returns CDR1 SGHRS and CDR2 YFSETQ. Here the CDR3 DNA reads TGCGCCAGCAGCTTGGCCGGGGGGATGAACACCGAAGCTTTCTTT. Translation: CASSLAGGMNTEAFF.

V usage is TRBV6-1 and J usage is TRBJ2-1, with 12 nucleotides matching TRBD2. V dropped 3 bases and J dropped 5; count of bases not matched to a gene: 2. Germline V CDR1 and CDR2: MNHNS, SASEGT. The CDR3 sequence is 15 residues long. As DNA, the CDR3 is TGTGCCAGCAGTGACCCTAGCGGGGGGGACAATGAGCAGTTCTTC. Translation: CASSDPSGGDNEQFF.

V is TRBV19 and J is TRBJ2-1; 13 bases align to TRBD2. CDR3 length: 14 residues. Germline V gene sequence: CDR1 LNHDA, CDR2 SQIVND (reference sequence). J was trimmed by 8 bases and V by 10 bases; bases with no gene match: 8. The DNA for the CDR3 is TGTGCCACTACGGGACTAGCGGGGTCCCATGAGCAGTTCTTC. It yields the protein CATTGLAGSHEQFF.

The chain couples TRBV6-6 to TRBJ2-1, with 8 positions matching TRBD1. V shed 5 bases and J 7 bases; nucleotides not matched to a gene: 10. The CDR3 is 15 residues long. The germline V gene encodes CDR1 MNHNY and CDR2 SVGAGI (reference sequence). This CDR3 reads CASSKQGGDRNEQFF. CDR3 DNA sequence: TGTGCCAGCAGTAAACAGGGCGGGGACAGGAATGAGCAGTTCTTC.

Of note for this clone: Its ends do not fully match the called genes, so a read error is possible. This chain links TRBV10-1 with TRBJ1-2, with D perhaps matching TRBD1 (5 bases). From germline, CDR1 is WNHNN and CDR2 SYGVQD (reference sequence). This CDR3 contains 13 residues. The CDR3 nucleotides read TGCGCCAGCAGTGAGTCAAGGGGTAAAGGCTACCCCTTC. Residues: CASSESRGKGYPF.

This chain joins TRBV28 and TRBJ2-7; D call uncertain. Germline-derived CDR1 and CDR2 are MDHEN and SYDVKM. The V gene lost 5 bases and the J gene lost 2 bases, with 13 bases spanning the gap. This CDR3 has 14 residues. The DNA for the CDR3 is TGTGCCAGCAGTCAAGTCGTCAGAACCTACGAGCAGTACTTC. Translating it yields CASSQVVRTYEQYF.

The chain is built from TRBV9 and TRBJ1-3, with D perhaps matching TRBD1 (5 bases). Trimming shortened V by 0 bases and J by 2 bases, and 9 bases separated the two germline ends. Germline values: CDR1 SGDLS, CDR2 YYNGEE. The CDR3 has 15 amino acids. The CDR3 DNA reads TGTGCCAGCAGCGTAGGGCAGGGCACTGGAAACACCATATATTTT. It codes for CASSVGQGTGNTIYF.

This chain connects TRBV4-1 to TRBJ2-7; D may be TRBD2 (6 bases). V was clipped by 1 base and J by 5 bases, with 15 bases between them. The CDR3 is made up of 15 amino acids. Germline V gene sequence: CDR1 MGHRA, CDR2 YSYEKL. The CDR3 here is CASSQVSGVMNEQYF. The CDR3 coding sequence is TGCGCCAGCAGCCAAGTTTCGGGGGTCATGAACGAGCAGTACTTC.

This clone was seen a single time. The chain is built from TRBV18 and TRBJ2-2; D perhaps matches TRBD2 (6 bases). The CDR3 length is 15 residues. V dropped 2 bases and J dropped 4 bases, with 11 bases sitting between them. CDR1 is KGHSH, CDR2 LQKENI, per germline. The CDR3 DNA reads TGTGCCAGCTCACCAAGGGACTCTTCCACCGGGGAGCTGTTTTTT. Encoded protein: CASSPRDSSTGELFF.

The chain couples TRBV2 to TRBJ2-6; D ambiguous. CDR1 is SNHLY, CDR2 FYNNEI, per germline. V was shortened by 5 bases and J by 5 bases, with 13 bases between the two germline ends. This CDR3 region has 15 residues. CDR3 DNA: TGTGCCAGCAGTCAGATTTACGACAGGGCCAACGTCCTGACTTTC. Translating it yields CASSQIYDRANVLTF.

The genes are TRBV7-9 and TRBJ2-4; 8 bases are a match to TRBD1. The V and J ends lost 5 bases and 8 bases, in that order; junction bases with no gene match: 2. This CDR3 spans 12 amino acids. Per germline, CDR1 SEHNR and CDR2 FQNEAQ (reference sequence). As DNA, the CDR3 is TGTGCCAGCAGCGTACAGGGGGACATTCAGTACTTC. It yields the protein CASSVQGDIQYF.

This clone was counted only a few times. This sample includes further DNA sequences coding for the same CDR3. V usage is TRBV5-1 and J usage is TRBJ2-1, with TRBD2 matching 9 bases. CDR1 is SGHRS and CDR2 is YFSETQ in the germline V gene. Trimming cost V 0 bases and J 8 bases; bases outside gene matches: 3. This CDR3 region has 14 residues. This CDR3 is CASSLGRGGDEQFF. The DNA for the CDR3 is TGCGCCAGCAGCTTGGGGCGGGGGGGCGATGAGCAGTTCTTC.

The chain couples TRBV19 to TRBJ1-1, with D possibly matching TRBD1 (5 bases). The CDR3 has 11 amino acids. CDR1 is LNHDA, CDR2 SQIVND, per germline (reference sequence). The V end was cut by 10 bases, the J end by 7 bases, with 13 bases between. CDR3 amino acids: CATLAGLEAFF. The CDR3 DNA is TGTGCCACCCTGGCGGGGCTTGAAGCTTTCTTT.

V and J are TRBV15 and TRBJ1-1; D perhaps matches TRBD1 (5 bases). CDR1 and CDR2 (germline): LNHNV, YYDKDF (reference sequence). The CDR3 consists of 15 residues. V was trimmed by 4 bases and J by 0 bases, leaving 12 bases between them. The CDR3 here is CATSKGVIMNTEAFF. DNA of the CDR3: TGTGCCACCAGCAAAGGGGTGATCATGAACACTGAAGCTTTCTTT.

The genes are TRBV9 and TRBJ2-6; D is unclear. Germline CDR1 SGDLS, CDR2 YYNGEE. Deletions cut 3 bases from V and 1 base from J, with 5 bases between. The CDR3 totals 14 residues. The CDR3 protein is CASSALSGANVLTF. CDR3 nucleotides: TGTGCCAGCAGCGCCCTTTCTGGGGCCAACGTCCTGACTTTC. Full variable domain (rest looked up from reference TRBV9 and TRBJ2-6): DSGVTQTPKHLITATGQRVTLRCSPRSGDLSVYWYQQSLDQGLQFLIQYYNGEERAKGNILERFSAQQFPDLHSELNLSSLELGDSALYFCASSALSGANVLTFGAGSRLTVL.

In its sample, this clone was seen a few times. The chain combines TRBV5-1 with TRBJ2-1; 12 bases line up with TRBD2. V shed 5 bases, J shed 8 bases, and the junction held 8 bases outside the gene matches. The CDR3 is 15 amino acids. Germline lookup yields CDR1 SGHRS and CDR2 YFSETQ. The CDR3 loop reads CASSNPSGGAYEQFF. CDR3 nucleotide sequence: TGCGCCAGCAGTAATCCTAGCGGGGGGGCCTATGAGCAGTTCTTC.